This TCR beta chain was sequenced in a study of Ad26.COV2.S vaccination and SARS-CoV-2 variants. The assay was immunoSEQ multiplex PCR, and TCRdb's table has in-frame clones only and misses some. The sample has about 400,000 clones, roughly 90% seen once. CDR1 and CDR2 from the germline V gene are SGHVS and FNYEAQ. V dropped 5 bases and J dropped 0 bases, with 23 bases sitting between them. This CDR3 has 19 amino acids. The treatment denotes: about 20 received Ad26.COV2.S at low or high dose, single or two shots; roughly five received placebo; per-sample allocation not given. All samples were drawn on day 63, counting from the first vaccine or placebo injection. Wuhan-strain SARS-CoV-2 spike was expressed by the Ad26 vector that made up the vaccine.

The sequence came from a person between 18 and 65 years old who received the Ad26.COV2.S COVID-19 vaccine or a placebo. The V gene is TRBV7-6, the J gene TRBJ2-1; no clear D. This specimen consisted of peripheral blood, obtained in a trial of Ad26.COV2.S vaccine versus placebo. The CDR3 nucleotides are TGTGCCAGCAGCCTCTCCGGCAGCTCGACACCGGTCTCCTACAATGAGCAGTTCTTC. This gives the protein CASSLSGSSTPVSYNEQFF.